The rows below give T cell receptor beta chains drawn from one sample of a study of OX40 agonist ivuxolimab in advanced cancers. Using immunoSEQ multiplex PCR, the repertoire was profiled, and TCRdb retains in-frame clones only, with some absent. The table has approximately 22,000 clones, about 79% seen once. The specimen comprised CD4+ or CD8+ T cells sorted from blood, sampled in a trial of the OX40 agonist ivuxolimab. The receptors shown here come from an adult with an advanced solid tumor such as melanoma, head and neck, liver or kidney cancer. The CDR3 runs from the conserved cysteine through the conserved F or W. The D gene is left open where the match is weak. Where a row states a size, it is once, few, many or the class of an expanded clone; other rows omit it.

TRBJ2-7 | TRBV5-1 | . | . | CASSSPSSYEQYF | TGCGCCAGCAGCTCCCCTTCCTCCTACGAGCAGTACTTC
TRBJ2-1 | TRBV6-1 | once | . | CASSFSTGPEQFF | TGTGCCAGCAGTTTCTCCACAGGGCCTGAGCAGTTCTTC
TRBJ2-2 | TRBV19 | . | TRBD2 | CASSIRLAVGNTGELFF | TGTGCCAGTAGTATCCGGCTAGCGGTAGGGAACACCGGGGAGCTGTTTTTT
TRBJ2-1 | TRBV7-3 | . | . | CASSLMKGWNEQFF | TGTGCCAGCAGCTTAATGAAGGGGTGGAATGAGCAGTTCTTC
TRBJ1-5 | TRBV28 | few | . | CAIQGSLQGQPQHF | TGTGCCATCCAGGGGTCTCTACAAGGTCAGCCCCAGCATTTT
TRBJ1-2 | TRBV5-5 | . | . | CASSSVTIPKANYGYTF | TGTGCCAGCAGCTCCGTTACAATACCCAAGGCGAACTATGGCTACACCTTC
TRBJ2-7 | TRBV29-1 | . | . | CSVEVSFAAGEQYF | TGCAGCGTTGAAGTTTCGTTCGCTGCCGGCGAGCAGTACTTC
TRBJ2-3 | TRBV5-4 | . | TRBD2 | CASSLVKLAGTTDTQYF | TGTGCCAGCAGCTTGGTCAAACTAGCGGGTACCACAGATACGCAGTATTTT
TRBJ2-7 | TRBV28 | . | TRBD2 | CASSSFGTSVEQYF | TGTGCCAGCAGTTCCTTCGGGACTAGTGTCGAGCAGTACTTC
TRBJ2-1 | TRBV5-1 | . | TRBD1 | CASSQGQGREQFF | TGCGCCAGCAGCCAGGGACAGGGCAGGGAGCAGTTCTTC